These T cell receptor beta chains were read from a single sample in a study of regulatory T cells in long-lasting Graves disease. TCRdb reprocessed the multiplex PCR reads via MiXCR and lists one record per CDR3 protein. The sample shows hundreds of thousands of distinct CDR3 sequences, roughly 13% of them seen only once. The same data also went into a second study, on T cells in Graves' hyperthyroidism and ophthalmopathy.

Source: peripheral blood mononuclear cells (PBMCs), taken at new diagnosis, from a patient treated with antithyroid drugs. These receptors were taken from a man aged 25-45 years with Graves disease. CDR3s include the opening cysteine and the closing phenylalanine or tryptophan. Fields, in order: V gene, CDR3 length, J gene, D gene, clone size, CDR3 DNA, CDR3 protein. D genes are given only for firm matches. Not all rows give a size; the values are once, few, many and, for expanded clones, a class.

>TRBV20-1|13|TRBJ2-5|.|many
TGCAGTGCCTTCGGGACGTATCGGGAGACCCAGTACTTC
CSAFGTYRETQYF
>TRBV6-1|18|TRBJ2-2|TRBD2|.
TGTGCCAGCAGTCCCCGGACTAGCGGGAGGATGCACACCGGGGAGCTGTTTTTT
CASSPRTSGRMHTGELFF
>TRBV28|15|TRBJ2-7|.|many
TGTGCCAGCAGTTCTATCGGAGATGGCAGAGGGGAGCAGTACTTC
CASSSIGDGRGEQYF
>TRBV7-9|15|TRBJ2-2|.|.
TGTGCCAGCGCCCCTAACTGGGGTCACACCGGGGAGCTGTTTTTT
CASAPNWGHTGELFF
>TRBV5-1|16|TRBJ2-2|TRBD2|many
TGCGCCAGCAGCGCGGGACTAGCGGGAATCACCGGGGAGCTGTTTTTT
CASSAGLAGITGELFF
>TRBV28|12|TRBJ2-3|.|many
TGTGCCAGCAGTTCTGACCAGGATACGCAGTATTTT
CASSSDQDTQYF
>TRBV6-1|17|TRBJ1-3|.|few
TGTGCCAGCAGTGAAGAAAGCGGCGGCAGCTCTGGAAACACCATATATTTT
CASSEESGGSSGNTIYF
>TRBV6-2/TRBV6-3|17|TRBJ2-5|TRBD2|.
TGTGCCAGCAGTTACTCGAGGCTAGCGGGAGTGGGGGAGACCCAGTACTTC
CASSYSRLAGVGETQYF
>TRBV15|14|TRBJ2-1|.|many
TGTGCCACCAGCCCGCGGGTTACCTACAATGAGCAGTTCTTC
CATSPRVTYNEQFF
>TRBV20-1|14|TRBJ1-4|.|many
TGCAGTGGCGCCTCAGGGAACCAGGGGGAAAAACTGTTTTTT
CSGASGNQGEKLFF
>TRBV19|15|TRBJ2-7|.|.
TGTGCCAGTAGTATCGCACTAGCTACCTCCTACGAGCAGTACTTC
CASSIALATSYEQYF
>TRBV19|16|TRBJ2-1|TRBD2|.
TGTGCCAGTACCGCGAGGAGCGGGAAGGGGACCAATGAGCAGTTCTTC
CASTARSGKGTNEQFF
>TRBV4-2|19|TRBJ2-2|TRBD1|.
TGTGCCAGCAGCCAAGTGTTTTCGGCAGGGGGATCGAACACCGGGGAGCTGTTTTTT
CASSQVFSAGGSNTGELFF
>TRBV10-2|11|TRBJ1-1|.|many
TGCGCCAGCAGGGAGGACACTGAAGCTTTCTTT
CASREDTEAFF
>TRBV30|16|TRBJ2-6|TRBD1|.
TGTGCCTGGAGAGGGGGCAGGGGGAAAGGGGCCAACGTCCTGACTTTC
CAWRGGRGKGANVLTF
>TRBV2|16|TRBJ2-4|.|many
TGTGCCAGCAGTGAATCAGGGAGGCTAGCCAAAAACATTCAGTACTTC
CASSESGRLAKNIQYF
>TRBV20-1|15|TRBJ2-2|TRBD2|many
TGCAGTGCTCCTCGGCTAGCGGGAGTCACCGGGGAGCTGTTTTTT
CSAPRLAGVTGELFF
>TRBV2|14|TRBJ2-2|.|many
TGTGCCAGCACCCCGACTGGTAACACCGGGGAGCTGTTTTTT
CASTPTGNTGELFF
>TRBV24-1|19|TRBJ2-1|.|many
TGTGCCACCAGTGATTTTAGGCCACGGCAGGGAAAATCCTACAATGAGCAGTTCTTC
CATSDFRPRQGKSYNEQFF